This TCR beta chain was observed in a study of T-cell memory formation after mild COVID-19. Study as a whole: Clustering of TCRs was largely donor specific. Overall study results and limits: Pre-infection memory harbored some responding clones, suggesting cross-reactive memory joined. Contracting clones, day 15 to 85, had balanced CD4/CD8, and later expanders favored CD4+.

V was clipped by 1 base and J by 4 bases, with 11 bases between them. This CDR3 has 15 residues. In germline, CDR1 is SGHVS, CDR2 FNYEAQ. Via MiXCR, TCRdb re-called the 5' RACE reads, giving one row per CDR3 protein. Found here are around 150,000 distinct CDR3 sequences, about 14% of them singletons; the top ten hold 14%. There are a few counts of this clonotype. What it recognizes is unknown. The V gene is TRBV7-6, the J gene TRBJ2-1; D is perhaps TRBD2 (6 bases). The source material was PBMCs or a T cell subset sorted from them (not recorded which). The TCR was taken from an adult woman who had mild COVID-19 (a few samples of this study predate the infection). Cell type and time point are not known. The CDR3 is CASSLGGAMYNEQFF. CDR3 sequence (DNA): TGTGCCAGCAGCTTAGGCGGGGCGATGTACAATGAGCAGTTCTTC.